Given below is one T cell receptor (beta chain) in context. The antigen is not known. V lost 5 bases to trimming and J lost 5 bases; unmatched junction nucleotides: 9. Germline V CDR1 and CDR2: LNHNV, YYDKDF (reference sequence). This CDR3 is 15 amino acids long. One entry per CDR3 protein results from TCRdb running MiXCR on the reads. The data hold about 62,000 distinct CDR3 sequences, with 60% to 80% observed a single time. This sample is drawn from a study of type 1 regulatory T cells. For the study at large: T-allo10 is an in vitro-generated, Tr1-enriched CD4 T cell product specific for alloantigen. Study findings and constraints: Compared with non-Tr1 cells, Tr1 cells showed a narrower TCR repertoire.

Material: cultured non-Tr1 T cells, either the whole culture or a sorted T cell fraction (not recorded which). The V and J genes are TRBV15 and TRBJ1-1; TRBD1 agrees at 9 bases. The sequence came from a human donor in good health. The CDR3 here is CATSGSGTGKTEAFF. CDR3 in DNA: TGTGCCACCAGCGGTTCCGGGACAGGGAAAACTGAAGCTTTCTTT. Full variable domain (outside the CDR3, taken from reference TRBV15 and TRBJ1-1): DAMVIQNPRYQVTQFGKPVTLSCSQTLNHNVMYWYQQKSSQAPKLLFHYYDKDFNNEADTPDNFQSRRPNTSFCFLDIRSPGLGDTAMYLCATSGSGTGKTEAFFGQGTRLTVV.